This TCR beta chain was captured in a study of blood T cell repertoires in COVID-19. Study context: Spain, Italy and the United States supplied samples that represented acute and convalescent COVID-19.

Per the germline V gene, CDR1 is SGHRS and CDR2 is YFSETQ. This CDR3 comprises 14 residues. The ends were cut back, 0 bases at V and 5 bases at J, with 11 bases in the middle. Patients of the Seattle cohort, enrolled during active infection, were followed longitudinally. Per the study methods: Estimation of nucleated cell counts relied on the amplification of reference gene primers. Clones were read by immunoSEQ multiplex PCR, and TCRdb kept only the in-frame ones, dropping some. V and J calls and clone size come straight from that table; D and trimming were deduced from the DNA. The table has around 400,000 clones, approximately 87% seen once. The count of this clone is one. Other DNA sequences of this sample code for an identical CDR3.

The chain uses TRBV5-1 and TRBJ2-5; a possible D gene is TRBD2 (6 bases). Sequenced material: peripheral blood. This sequence was found in an older woman with COVID-19, enrolled during active disease. The CDR3 DNA reads TGCGCCAGCAGCTTGGTCGGAGGAGGGGAGACCCAGTACTTC. Translation gives CASSLVGGGETQYF.